This T cell receptor (beta chain) stems from a study of T cells in Graves' hyperthyroidism and ophthalmopathy. This clonotype was seen a few times. A much larger clonotype is one base distant, so this may be a read error. What was amplified from RNA transcripts were TCR beta CDR3 regions. The HTBI primer set was used in a first-round RT-PCR of the TCR CDR3. Using its own MiXCR run on the multiplex PCR reads, TCRdb lists one record per CDR3 protein. This sample yields hundreds of thousands of distinct CDR3 sequences, of which roughly a quarter are seen a single time; about 11% belongs to the top ten. Germline lookup yields CDR1 LNHDA and CDR2 SQIVND (reference sequence). The CDR3 consists of 16 residues. The V segment lost 10 bases and the J segment 2 bases; nucleotides outside the gene matches: 10.

V usage is TRBV19 and J usage is TRBJ2-5; 13 bases map to TRBD2. The sequenced material came from blood. This receptor was taken from a woman between 25 and 40 years old with Graves' ophthalmopathy. CDR3 loop: CATKSGTSGAQETQYF. CDR3 nucleotide sequence: TGTGCCACCAAATCCGGGACTAGCGGGGCACAAGAGACCCAGTACTTC.